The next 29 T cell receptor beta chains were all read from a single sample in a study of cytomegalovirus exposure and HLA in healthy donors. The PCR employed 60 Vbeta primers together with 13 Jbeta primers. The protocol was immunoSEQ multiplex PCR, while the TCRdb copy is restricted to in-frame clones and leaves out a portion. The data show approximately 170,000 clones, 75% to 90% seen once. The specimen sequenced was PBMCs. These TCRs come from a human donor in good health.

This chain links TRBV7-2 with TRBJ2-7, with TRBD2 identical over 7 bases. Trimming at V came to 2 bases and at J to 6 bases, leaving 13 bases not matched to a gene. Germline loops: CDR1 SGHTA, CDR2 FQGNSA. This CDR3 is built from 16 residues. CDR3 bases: TGTGCCAGCAGCTTAACGGCGGGGGAACCCCCCGCCGAGCAGTACTTC. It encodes CASSLTAGEPPAEQYF.

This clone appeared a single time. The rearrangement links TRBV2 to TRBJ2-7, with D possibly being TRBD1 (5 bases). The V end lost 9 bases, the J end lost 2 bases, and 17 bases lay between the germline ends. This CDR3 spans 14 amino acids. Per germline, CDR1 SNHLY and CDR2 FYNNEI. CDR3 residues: CASVVAGPPYEQYF. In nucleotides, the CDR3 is TGTGCCAGTGTCGTGGCAGGGCCGCCCTACGAGCAGTACTTC.

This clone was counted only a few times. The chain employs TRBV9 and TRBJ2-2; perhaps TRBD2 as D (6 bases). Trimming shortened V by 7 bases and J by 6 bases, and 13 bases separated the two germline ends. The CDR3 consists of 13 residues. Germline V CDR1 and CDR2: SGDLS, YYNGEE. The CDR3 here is CASGVTSPGELFF. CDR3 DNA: TGTGCCAGCGGAGTGACTAGTCCCGGGGAGCTGTTTTTT.

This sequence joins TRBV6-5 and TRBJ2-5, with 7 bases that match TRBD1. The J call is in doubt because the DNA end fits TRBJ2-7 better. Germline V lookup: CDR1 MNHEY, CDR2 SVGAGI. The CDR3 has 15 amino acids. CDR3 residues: CASSYDRDSAYEQYF. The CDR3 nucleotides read TGTGCCAGCAGTTACGATCGGGACAGCGCCTACGAGCAGTACTTC.

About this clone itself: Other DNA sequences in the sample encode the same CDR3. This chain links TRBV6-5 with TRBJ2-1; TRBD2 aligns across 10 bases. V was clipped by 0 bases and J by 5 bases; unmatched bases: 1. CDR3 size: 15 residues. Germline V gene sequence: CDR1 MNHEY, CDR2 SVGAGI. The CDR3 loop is CASSYSLAGDNEQFF. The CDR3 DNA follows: TGTGCCAGCAGTTACTCCCTAGCGGGGGACAATGAGCAGTTCTTC.

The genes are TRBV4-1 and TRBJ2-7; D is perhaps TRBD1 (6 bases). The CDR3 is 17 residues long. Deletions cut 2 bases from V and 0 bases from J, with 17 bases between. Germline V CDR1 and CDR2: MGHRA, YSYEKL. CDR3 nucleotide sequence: TGCGCCAGCAGCCAAATACCGGGACACTTGAGCTCCTACGAGCAGTACTTC. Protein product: CASSQIPGHLSSYEQYF.

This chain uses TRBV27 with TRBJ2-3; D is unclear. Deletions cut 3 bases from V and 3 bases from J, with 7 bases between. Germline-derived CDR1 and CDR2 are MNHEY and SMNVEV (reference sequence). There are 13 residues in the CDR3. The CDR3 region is CASSFDRTDTQYF. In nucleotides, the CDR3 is TGTGCCAGCAGTTTTGATCGGACAGATACGCAGTATTTT.

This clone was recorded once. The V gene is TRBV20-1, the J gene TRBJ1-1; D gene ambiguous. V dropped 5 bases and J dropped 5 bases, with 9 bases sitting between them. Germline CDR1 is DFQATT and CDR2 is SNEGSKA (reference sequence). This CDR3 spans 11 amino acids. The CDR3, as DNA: TGCAGTGCTCAGGTCGTGACTGAAGCTTTCTTT. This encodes CSAQVVTEAFF.

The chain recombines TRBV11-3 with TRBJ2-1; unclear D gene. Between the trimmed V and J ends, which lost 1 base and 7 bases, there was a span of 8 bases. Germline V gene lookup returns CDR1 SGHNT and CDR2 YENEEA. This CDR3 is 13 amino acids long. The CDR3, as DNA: TGTGCCAGCAGCTTAGGTCTTCAGAATGAGCAGTTCTTC. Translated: CASSLGLQNEQFF.

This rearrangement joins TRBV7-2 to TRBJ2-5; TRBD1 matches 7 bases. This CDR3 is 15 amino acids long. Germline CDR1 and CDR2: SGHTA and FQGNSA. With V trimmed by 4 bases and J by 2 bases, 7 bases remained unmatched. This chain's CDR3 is CASSSRQGLQETQYF. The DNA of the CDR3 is TGTGCCAGCAGCTCTCGACAGGGATTACAAGAGACCCAGTACTTC.

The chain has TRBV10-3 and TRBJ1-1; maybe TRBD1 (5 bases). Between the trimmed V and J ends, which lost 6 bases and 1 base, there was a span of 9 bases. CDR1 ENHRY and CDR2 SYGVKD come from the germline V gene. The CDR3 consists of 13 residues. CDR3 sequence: CAIRTDTNTEAFF. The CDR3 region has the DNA TGTGCCATCAGGACAGACACGAACACTGAAGCTTTCTTT.

CDR3 sequence reads: CASSDPRVPLADTQYF. The CDR3 bases are TGTGCCAGCAGTGACCCCCGAGTGCCACTCGCAGATACGCAGTATTTT. V is TRBV6-1 and J is TRBJ2-3; no definite D call. The CDR3 runs 16 residues. CDR1 is MNHNS, CDR2 SASEGT, per germline. With 3 bases removed from V and 4 bases from J, the gap between germline ends came to 17 bases.

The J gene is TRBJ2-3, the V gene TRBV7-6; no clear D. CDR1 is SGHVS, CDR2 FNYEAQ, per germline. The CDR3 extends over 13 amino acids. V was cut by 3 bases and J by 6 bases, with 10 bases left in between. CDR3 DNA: TGTGCCAGCAGCTTCGAAGAGGTTGATACGCAGTATTTT. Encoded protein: CASSFEEVDTQYF.

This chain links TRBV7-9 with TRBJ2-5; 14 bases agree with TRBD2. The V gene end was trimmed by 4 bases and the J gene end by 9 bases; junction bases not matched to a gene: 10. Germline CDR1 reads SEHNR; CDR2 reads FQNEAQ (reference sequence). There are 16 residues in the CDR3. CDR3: CASSWGLAGVPASQYF. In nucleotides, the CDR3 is TGTGCCAGCAGCTGGGGACTAGCGGGGGTCCCAGCGTCCCAGTACTTC. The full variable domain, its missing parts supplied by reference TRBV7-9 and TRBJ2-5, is DTGVSQNPRHKITKRGQNVTFRCDPISEHNRLYWYRQTLGQGPEFLTYFQNEAQLEKSRLLSDRFSAERPKGSFSTLEIQRTEQGDSAMYLCASSWGLAGVPASQYFGPGTRLLVL.

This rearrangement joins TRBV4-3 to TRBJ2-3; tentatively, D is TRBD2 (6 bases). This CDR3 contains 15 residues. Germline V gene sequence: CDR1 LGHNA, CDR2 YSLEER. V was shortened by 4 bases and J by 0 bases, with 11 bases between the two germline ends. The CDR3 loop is CASSLLGGSTDTQYF. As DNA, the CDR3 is TGCGCCAGCAGCCTATTGGGAGGTAGCACAGATACGCAGTATTTT.

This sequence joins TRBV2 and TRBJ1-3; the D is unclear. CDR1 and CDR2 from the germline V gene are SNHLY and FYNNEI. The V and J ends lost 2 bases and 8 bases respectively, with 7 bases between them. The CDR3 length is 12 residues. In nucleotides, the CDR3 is TGTGCCAGCAGTGAATTCCAGGACACCATATATTTT. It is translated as CASSEFQDTIYF.

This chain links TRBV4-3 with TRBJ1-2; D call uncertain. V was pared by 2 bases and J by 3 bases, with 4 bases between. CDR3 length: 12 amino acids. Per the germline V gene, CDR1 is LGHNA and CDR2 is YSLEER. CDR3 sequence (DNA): TGCGCCAGCAGCCAATCGGACTATGGCTACACCTTC. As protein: CASSQSDYGYTF.

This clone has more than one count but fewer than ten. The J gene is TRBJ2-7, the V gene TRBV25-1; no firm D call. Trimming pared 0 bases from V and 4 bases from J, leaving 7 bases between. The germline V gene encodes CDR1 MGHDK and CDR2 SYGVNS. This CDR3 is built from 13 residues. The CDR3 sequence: CASSEYAGYEQYF. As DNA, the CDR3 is TGTGCCAGCAGTGAATATGCCGGGTACGAGCAGTACTTC.

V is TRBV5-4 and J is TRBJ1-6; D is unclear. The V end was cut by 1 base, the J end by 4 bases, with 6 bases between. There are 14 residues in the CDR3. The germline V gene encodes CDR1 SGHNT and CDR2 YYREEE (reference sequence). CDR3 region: CASSLYGYNSPLHF. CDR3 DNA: TGTGCCAGCAGCTTGTACGGGTATAATTCACCCCTCCACTTT. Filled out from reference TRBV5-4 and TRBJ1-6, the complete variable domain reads ETGVTQSPTHLIKTRGQQVTLRCSSQSGHNTVSWYQQALGQGPQFIFQYYREEENGRGNFPPRFSGLQFPNYSSELNVNALELDDSALYLCASSLYGYNSPLHFGNGTRLTVT.

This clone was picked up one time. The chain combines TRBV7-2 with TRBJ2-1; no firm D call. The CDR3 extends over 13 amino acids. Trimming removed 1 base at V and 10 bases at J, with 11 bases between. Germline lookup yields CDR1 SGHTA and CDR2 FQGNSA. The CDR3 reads CASSLDTVREQFF. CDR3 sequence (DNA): TGTGCCAGCAGCTTAGATACAGTCCGGGAGCAGTTCTTC.

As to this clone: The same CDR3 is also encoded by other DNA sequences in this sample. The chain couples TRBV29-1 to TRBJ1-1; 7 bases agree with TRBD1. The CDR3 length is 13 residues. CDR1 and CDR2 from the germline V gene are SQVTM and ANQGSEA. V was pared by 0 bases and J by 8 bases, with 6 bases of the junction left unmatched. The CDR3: CSVEEGGGAEAFF. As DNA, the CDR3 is TGCAGCGTTGAAGAAGGAGGGGGCGCGGAAGCTTTCTTT.

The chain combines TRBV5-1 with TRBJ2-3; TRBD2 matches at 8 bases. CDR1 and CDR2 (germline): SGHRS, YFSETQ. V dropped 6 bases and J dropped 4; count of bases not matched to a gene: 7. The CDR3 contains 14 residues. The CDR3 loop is CASKSAGDADTQYF. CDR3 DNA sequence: TGCGCCAGCAAGTCAGCGGGGGACGCAGATACGCAGTATTTT. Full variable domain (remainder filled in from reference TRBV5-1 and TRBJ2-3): KAGVTQTPRYLIKTRGQQVTLSCSPISGHRSVSWYQQTPGQGLQFLFEYFSETQRNKGNFPGRFSGRQFSNSRSEMNVSTLELGDSALYLCASKSAGDADTQYFGPGTRLTVL.

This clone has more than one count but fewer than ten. This chain's CDR3 is CASSEPDWQETQYF. For the CDR3, the DNA is TGTGCCAGCAGTGAACCCGACTGGCAAGAGACCCAGTACTTC. The rearrangement links TRBV25-1 to TRBJ2-5; no reliable D call. CDR1 MGHDK and CDR2 SYGVNS come from the germline V gene. The CDR3 spans 14 residues. The ends were cut back, 2 bases at V and 2 bases at J, with 9 bases in the middle.

This CDR3 is CASSETGSYEQYF. As DNA, the CDR3 is TGTGCCAGCAGTGAGACAGGGTCCTACGAGCAGTACTTC. The V gene is TRBV9, the J gene TRBJ2-7; 7 bases map to TRBD1. The CDR3 covers 13 residues. The V gene end was trimmed by 5 bases and the J gene end by 1 base; junction bases not matched to a gene: 3. Germline CDR1 and CDR2: SGDLS and YYNGEE.

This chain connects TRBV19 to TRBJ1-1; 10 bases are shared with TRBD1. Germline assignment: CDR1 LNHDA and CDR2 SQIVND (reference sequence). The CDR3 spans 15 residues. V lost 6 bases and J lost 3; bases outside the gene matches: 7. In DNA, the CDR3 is TGTGCCAGTAGAGAGAAGGGACAGGGGTACACTGAAGCTTTCTTT. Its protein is CASREKGQGYTEAFF.

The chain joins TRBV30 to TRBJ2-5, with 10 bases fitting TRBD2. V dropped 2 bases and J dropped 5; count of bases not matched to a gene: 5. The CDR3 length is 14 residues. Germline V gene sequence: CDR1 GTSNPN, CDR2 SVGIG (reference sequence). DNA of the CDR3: TGTGCCTGGAGTCGGCTAGCGGGGGATGAGACCCAGTACTTC. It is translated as CAWSRLAGDETQYF.

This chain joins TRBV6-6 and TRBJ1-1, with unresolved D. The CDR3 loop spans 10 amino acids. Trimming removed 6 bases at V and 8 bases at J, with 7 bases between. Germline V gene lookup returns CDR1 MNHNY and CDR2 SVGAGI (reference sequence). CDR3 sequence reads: CASRGAEAFF. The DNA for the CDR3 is TGTGCCAGCAGAGGAGCAGAAGCTTTCTTT.

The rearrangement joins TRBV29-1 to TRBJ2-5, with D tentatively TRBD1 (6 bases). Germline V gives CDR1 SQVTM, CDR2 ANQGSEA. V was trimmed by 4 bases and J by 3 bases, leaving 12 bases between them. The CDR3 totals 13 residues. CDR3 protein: CSVVRGGKETQYF. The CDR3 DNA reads TGCAGCGTTGTTCGAGGGGGTAAAGAGACCCAGTACTTC. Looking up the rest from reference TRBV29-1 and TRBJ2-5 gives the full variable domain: SAVISQKPSRDICQRGTSLTIQCQVDSQVTMMFWYRQQPGQSLTLIATANQGSEATYESGFVIDKFPISRPNLTFSTLTVSNMSPEDSSIYLCSVVRGGKETQYFGPGTRLLVL.

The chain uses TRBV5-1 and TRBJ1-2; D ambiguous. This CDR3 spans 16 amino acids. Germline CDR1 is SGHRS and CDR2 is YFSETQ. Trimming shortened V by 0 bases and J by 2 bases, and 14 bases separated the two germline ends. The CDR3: CASSLASPAGNYGYTF. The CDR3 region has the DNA TGCGCCAGCAGCTTGGCGTCACCGGCAGGAAACTATGGCTACACCTTC.